These 18 T cell receptor beta chains came from one sample sequenced in a study of T cell repertoires in cytomegalovirus infection. TCRdb analysed the reads with MiXCR anew, one entry per CDR3 protein. The data hold about 490,000 distinct CDR3 sequences, with less than 30% observed a single time. The sample taken for sequencing was PBMCs. The source is a human donor in good health (CMV status not recorded). Some clones in this sample may be carry-over from other donors' samples.

This clonotype was recorded many times. The J gene is TRBJ2-5, the V gene TRBV7-2; D remains unclear. The CDR3 length is 12 residues. With 5 bases removed from V and 4 bases from J, the gap between germline ends came to 8 bases. In germline, CDR1 is SGHTA, CDR2 FQGNSA. The CDR3 sequence is CASSNLRETQYF. For the CDR3, the DNA is TGTGCCAGCAGCAACCTTCGAGAGACCCAGTACTTC.

This clonotype was observed at least ten times. The chain links TRBV7-2 to TRBJ2-6; the D is unclear. Germline V gives CDR1 SGHTA, CDR2 FQGNSA. The CDR3 totals 14 residues. Trimming pared 3 bases from V and 1 base from J, leaving 4 bases between. CDR3 in amino acids: CASSFDSGANVLTF. CDR3 coding DNA: TGTGCCAGCAGCTTTGATTCTGGGGCCAACGTCCTGACTTTC.

The gene calls are TRBV11-3 and TRBJ2-2; D may correspond to TRBD1 or TRBD2 (5 bases each). CDR1 SGHNT and CDR2 YENEEA come from the germline V gene. Trimming took off 4 bases at V and 4 bases at J, with 7 bases between the two ends. CDR3 length: 13 residues. The CDR3 nucleotides are TGTGCCAGCAGCTCGGGACCCACCGGGGAGCTGTTTTTT. It is translated as CASSSGPTGELFF.

The chain recombines TRBV12-5 with TRBJ2-1; 14 positions match TRBD2. The ends lost 0 bases at V and 0 bases at J; junction bases unmatched: 7. CDR1 is LGHNT, CDR2 FRNRAP, per germline. The CDR3 runs 20 residues. The chain's CDR3 is CASGLVRGTSGSGSYNEQFF. The DNA for the CDR3 is TGTGCTAGTGGTTTGGTACGAGGGACTAGCGGGAGTGGCTCCTACAATGAGCAGTTCTTC.

This clonotype has more than one count but fewer than ten. This chain uses TRBV12-3 or TRBV12-4 with TRBJ1-2; no clear D. V dropped 5 bases and J dropped 4 bases, with 8 bases sitting between them. This CDR3 region has 12 residues. The CDR3 sequence: CASSRAGYGYTF. Written as DNA, the CDR3 is TGTGCCAGCAGTCGGGCAGGCTATGGCTACACCTTC.

The DNA for the CDR3 is TGTGCTAGTGGTTTGGGGGACAGGGGGGATCAGCCCCAGCATTTT. Translated: CASGLGDRGDQPQHF. The chain uses TRBV12-5 and TRBJ1-5, with 11 nucleotides matching TRBD1. The CDR3 spans 15 residues. V was pared by 1 base and J by 5 bases, with 1 base of the junction left unmatched. Germline CDR1 and CDR2: LGHNT and FRNRAP. The full variable domain, rest sourced from reference TRBV12-5 and TRBJ1-5, is DARVTQTPRHKVTEMGQEVTMRCQPILGHNTVFWYRQTMMQGLELLAYFRNRAPLDDSGMPKDRFSAEMPDATLATLKIQPSEPRDSAVYFCASGLGDRGDQPQHFGDGTRLSIL.

The chain uses TRBV6-6 and TRBJ2-1; unclear D gene. V lost 3 bases and J 0 bases, leaving 18 bases between the germline ends. There are 18 residues in the CDR3. The germline CDR1 and CDR2 sequences are MNHNY and SVGAGI (reference sequence). In nucleotides, the CDR3 is TGTGCCAGCAGTTATCTCGGCCTTCTGGCGATCTCCTACAATGAGCAGTTCTTC. Translating gives CASSYLGLLAISYNEQFF.

The rearrangement uses TRBV6-2 or TRBV6-3 and TRBJ1-2; 8 bases agree with TRBD1. The CDR3 is 14 amino acids. With V trimmed by 4 bases and J by 4 bases, 5 bases remained unmatched. Germline V lookup: CDR1 MNHEY, CDR2 SVGEGT. CDR3 DNA: TGTGCCAGCAGTTGGACAGGGAAGGGCTATGGCTACACCTTC. Its protein is CASSWTGKGYGYTF.

This clonotype was seen more than once but under ten times. V is TRBV27 and J is TRBJ2-4, with a possible D match to TRBD1 (5 bases). V was clipped by 2 bases and J by 1 base, with 6 bases between them. This CDR3 spans 14 amino acids. Germline-derived CDR1 and CDR2 are MNHEY and SMNVEV (reference sequence). The CDR3 spells CASSLRGAKNIQYF. In DNA form, the CDR3 reads TGTGCCAGCAGTTTAAGGGGCGCCAAAAACATTCAGTACTTC.

V and J are TRBV5-5 and TRBJ2-2; D is possibly TRBD2 (5 bases). The CDR3 totals 16 residues. The V gene's germline CDR1 is SGHKS and CDR2 YYEKEE (reference sequence). V was pared by 2 bases and J by 4 bases, with 15 bases between. CDR3 nucleotide sequence: TGTGCCAGCAGCTTCCAGGCTCTAGCTGGCACCGGGGAGCTGTTTTTT. Translating gives CASSFQALAGTGELFF.

This clonotype was observed many times. The chain couples TRBV7-8 to TRBJ2-4; tentatively, D is TRBD1 (6 bases). Per the germline V gene, CDR1 is SGHVS and CDR2 is FQNEAQ. The V end was cut by 3 bases, the J end by 6 bases, with 9 bases between. The CDR3 runs to 13 residues. The CDR3 DNA reads TGTGCCAGCAGCTTTCAGACAGGAAACATTCAGTACTTC. Protein product: CASSFQTGNIQYF.

DNA for the CDR3: TGTGCCAGCAGTTTAAGGTCGGCTAGCGGGAGAGTAGATACGCAGTATTTT. Encoded protein: CASSLRSASGRVDTQYF. The chain carries TRBV27 and TRBJ2-3, with 10 bases lining up with TRBD2. The CDR3 is 17 residues long. Germline V CDR1 and CDR2: MNHEY, SMNVEV (reference sequence). Trimming took 2 bases from V and 5 from J; bases not matched to a gene: 10.

The rearrangement uses TRBV19 and TRBJ2-1; no firm D call. CDR3 length: 16 residues. Germline V gene sequence: CDR1 LNHDA, CDR2 SQIVND (reference sequence). V gave up 3 bases and J gave up 0 bases, with 12 bases separating them. CDR3 in DNA: TGTGCCAGTAGTATGAAGGCCCCGGCCTCCTACAATGAGCAGTTCTTC. Its translation: CASSMKAPASYNEQFF.

This clonotype was observed a handful of times. The chain combines TRBV6-5 with TRBJ2-1; 7 bases map to TRBD2. Germline CDR1 reads MNHEY; CDR2 reads SVGAGI. The length of the CDR3 is 16 residues. Trimming at V came to 4 bases and at J to 4 bases, leaving 10 bases not matched to a gene. The CDR3 DNA sequence: TGTGCCAGCAGTTCCCTAGCGGCGGGATCGTACAATGAGCAGTTCTTC. Protein product: CASSSLAAGSYNEQFF.

This clonotype was detected a few times. The chain has TRBV4-2 and TRBJ2-7, with 9 bases that match TRBD1. V dropped 0 bases and J dropped 3; count of bases not matched to a gene: 6. Germline CDR1 is LGHNA and CDR2 is YNFKEQ. The length of the CDR3 is 16 residues. The CDR3, as DNA: TGTGCCAGCAGCCAAGACCCCCGGGACAGGGACTACGAGCAGTACTTC. Translation: CASSQDPRDRDYEQYF.

The chain joins TRBV6-2 or TRBV6-3 to TRBJ2-5; no clear D gene. The germline V gene encodes CDR1 MNHEY and CDR2 SVGEGT. V was clipped by 7 bases and J by 1 base, with 16 bases between them. The CDR3 totals 15 residues. CDR3: CASIPAGRPQETQYF. The CDR3 bases are TGTGCCAGCATCCCGGCAGGTCGACCCCAAGAGACCCAGTACTTC.

The chain uses TRBV7-3 and TRBJ2-2; D is unresolved. Germline assignment: CDR1 SGHTA and CDR2 FQGTGA. The CDR3 loop spans 15 amino acids. V was clipped by 2 bases and J by 0 bases, with 7 bases between them. In DNA form, the CDR3 reads TGTGCCAGCAGCTTATTAGGAACGAACACCGGGGAGCTGTTTTTT. Its protein is CASSLLGTNTGELFF.

This clonotype was counted at least ten times. V gene TRBV7-9 combines with J gene TRBJ1-2; 7 positions agree with TRBD1. V dropped 1 base and J dropped 7; count of bases not matched to a gene: 6. CDR1 and CDR2 from the germline V gene are SEHNR and FQNEAQ (reference sequence). The CDR3 sequence is 14 residues long. The CDR3 loop is CASSLGSGDSGYTF. The CDR3 coding sequence is TGTGCCAGCAGCTTAGGTTCGGGGGACAGTGGCTACACCTTC.